This TCR beta chain was sequenced in a study of beta chain features in type 1 diabetes. The study's findings and limits: Any role of HLA type in TCRB rearrangement remained unresolved here. VDJ junctions in type 1 diabetes patients carried more deletions and fewer insertions.

About this clone itself: Its specificity is unknown.

Sorting based on CD45RO/CCR7/CD25/CD127/CD95/CD27 separated CD4+ naive, central memory, regulatory and stem cell-like memory cells. Trimming stripped 5 bases from V and 3 bases from J, with 17 bases between. The length of the CDR3 is 16 residues. Germline lookup yields CDR1 SGHVS and CDR2 FQNEAQ. Investigators reverse transcribed all isolated RNA, so they sequenced expressed TCRB transcripts. The average output of naive, central memory and regulatory T cell samples was approximately 3.7 million reads. Libraries were prepared by immunoSEQ multiplex PCR; TCRdb keeps only in-frame clonotypes and omits some of them. Of hundreds of thousands of clones in the sample, around a sixth were seen once.

Sequences were obtained from naive CD4+ T cells from blood. The chain has TRBV7-8 and TRBJ2-1, with a possible D match to TRBD2 (7 bases). This clonotype originated in a man between 18 and 35 years old in good health. CDR3 bases: TGTGCCAGCAGCCCTCTCCTTAGGGGGGGCTACAATGAGCAGTTCTTC. This translates into CASSPLLRGGYNEQFF.